Listed below are T cell receptor beta chains from one sample, sequenced in a study of shared clonotypes between healthy human individuals. Profiling relied on immunoSEQ multiplex PCR, and the TCRdb table lists in-frame clones only, not all of them. The sample has some 1,600,000 clones; 95% to 99% are singletons. The sequenced material came from naive CD4+ T cells sorted from blood. The receptors derive from a man aged 25 to 45 in good health. Both conserved end residues are part of each CDR3. D genes are given only for firm matches. A row's size may be missing; if present it is once, few, many or a size class.

abundance: -; d_gene: -; v_gene: TRBV9; j_gene: TRBJ2-1; len: 14; CDR3aa: CASSVVSSSNEQFF; CDR3nt: TGTGCCAGCAGCGTAGTTTCCAGTTCGAATGAGCAGTTCTTC
abundance: -; d_gene: TRBD1; v_gene: TRBV2; j_gene: TRBJ1-5; len: 16; CDR3aa: CASREDRGLGNQPQHF; CDR3nt: TGTGCCAGCAGAGAGGACAGGGGGCTAGGCAATCAGCCCCAGCATTTT
abundance: -; d_gene: -; v_gene: TRBV11-2; j_gene: TRBJ1-4; len: 16; CDR3aa: CASSLGRHNENEKLFF; CDR3nt: TGTGCCAGCAGCTTAGGGCGGCACAACGAGAATGAAAAACTGTTTTTT
abundance: once; d_gene: TRBD1; v_gene: TRBV19; j_gene: TRBJ1-1; len: 15; CDR3aa: CASSRQGLKNTEAFF; CDR3nt: TGTGCCAGTAGTAGACAGGGACTCAAGAACACTGAAGCTTTCTTT
abundance: -; d_gene: TRBD2; v_gene: TRBV7-9; j_gene: TRBJ2-1; len: 17; CDR3aa: CASSLGGLAGVRALQFF; CDR3nt: TGTGCCAGCAGCTTAGGGGGACTAGCGGGAGTTCGAGCTTTACAGTTCTTC
abundance: -; d_gene: -; v_gene: TRBV10-1; j_gene: TRBJ2-7; len: 13; CDR3aa: CASSEAGSYEQYF; CDR3nt: TGCGCCAGCAGTGAGGCCGGTTCCTACGAGCAGTACTTC
abundance: -; d_gene: TRBD1; v_gene: TRBV5-1; j_gene: TRBJ1-2; len: 15; CDR3aa: CASSLEGGAYYGYTF; CDR3nt: TGCGCCAGCAGCTTGGAAGGGGGCGCATACTATGGCTACACCTTC
abundance: -; d_gene: -; v_gene: TRBV14; j_gene: TRBJ2-5; len: 17; CDR3aa: CASSQVRLATGRETQYF; CDR3nt: TGTGCCAGCAGCCAAGTCCGGCTAGCGACGGGGAGGGAGACCCAGTACTTC
abundance: -; d_gene: TRBD2; v_gene: TRBV2; j_gene: TRBJ2-7; len: 12; CDR3aa: CASKLAGLEQYF; CDR3nt: TGTGCCAGCAAGTTAGCGGGCCTCGAGCAGTACTTC
abundance: -; d_gene: TRBD2; v_gene: TRBV27; j_gene: TRBJ2-7; len: 15; CDR3aa: CASTQSLAGVGEQYF; CDR3nt: TGTGCCAGCACCCAATCACTAGCGGGAGTAGGCGAGCAGTACTTC
abundance: -; d_gene: TRBD1; v_gene: TRBV27; j_gene: TRBJ2-7; len: 14; CDR3aa: CASITGAPSYEQYF; CDR3nt: TGTGCCAGCATTACAGGGGCCCCCTCCTACGAGCAGTACTTC
abundance: -; d_gene: -; v_gene: TRBV6-1; j_gene: TRBJ2-7; len: 11; CDR3aa: CASRGSYEQYF; CDR3nt: TGTGCCAGCAGGGGTTCCTACGAGCAGTACTTC
abundance: -; d_gene: TRBD1; v_gene: TRBV7-9; j_gene: TRBJ1-1; len: 15; CDR3aa: CASSNNPTGLTEAFF; CDR3nt: TGTGCCAGCAGCAACAACCCGACAGGGTTGACTGAAGCTTTCTTT
abundance: -; d_gene: TRBD1; v_gene: TRBV5-1; j_gene: TRBJ2-7; len: 14; CDR3aa: CASSSGTGVYEQYF; CDR3nt: TGCGCCAGCAGCTCCGGGACAGGGGTTTACGAGCAGTACTTC
abundance: -; d_gene: -; v_gene: TRBV27; j_gene: TRBJ2-2; len: 13; CDR3aa: CASLSRGSGELFF; CDR3nt: TGTGCCAGCCTCTCGAGGGGGTCCGGGGAGCTGTTTTTT
abundance: -; d_gene: -; v_gene: TRBV6-5; j_gene: TRBJ1-2; len: 13; CDR3aa: CASSRSGTYGYTF; CDR3nt: TGTGCCAGCAGTCGCTCCGGGACGTATGGCTACACCTTC
abundance: -; d_gene: TRBD2; v_gene: TRBV27; j_gene: TRBJ2-3; len: 14; CDR3aa: CASSFNIIAGGLYF; CDR3nt: TGTGCCAGCAGTTTTAATATCATAGCGGGAGGGCTGTATTTT
abundance: -; d_gene: -; v_gene: TRBV11-2; j_gene: TRBJ2-3; len: 15; CDR3aa: CASSPRPGGTDTQYF; CDR3nt: TGTGCCAGCAGCCCCCGCCCAGGTGGCACAGATACGCAGTATTTT
abundance: -; d_gene: -; v_gene: TRBV28; j_gene: TRBJ1-5; len: 12; CDR3aa: CASGQSNQPQHF; CDR3nt: TGTGCCAGCGGACAAAGCAATCAGCCCCAGCATTTT
abundance: -; d_gene: TRBD1; v_gene: TRBV5-4; j_gene: TRBJ1-2; len: 13; CDR3aa: CASRRDRLYGYTF; CDR3nt: TGTGCCAGCAGGCGGGACAGATTATATGGCTACACCTTC
abundance: -; d_gene: TRBD2; v_gene: TRBV7-3; j_gene: TRBJ2-7; len: 17; CDR3aa: CASSLKRLAGADYEQYF; CDR3nt: TGTGCCAGCAGCTTAAAGCGTCTAGCGGGAGCAGACTACGAGCAGTACTTC
abundance: -; d_gene: TRBD2; v_gene: TRBV6-5; j_gene: TRBJ2-5; len: 15; CDR3aa: CASSYGTSGRGAQYF; CDR3nt: TGTGCCAGCAGTTACGGGACTAGCGGGAGGGGGGCCCAGTACTTC
abundance: -; d_gene: -; v_gene: TRBV6-5; j_gene: TRBJ1-1; len: 15; CDR3aa: CASSYGIGRNTEAFF; CDR3nt: TGTGCCAGCAGTTACGGGATCGGACGGAACACTGAAGCTTTCTTT
abundance: -; d_gene: TRBD2; v_gene: TRBV10-3; j_gene: TRBJ2-2; len: 17; CDR3aa: CAIQLSFSGTNTGELFF; CDR3nt: TGTGCCATCCAGTTGAGCTTTAGCGGGACGAACACCGGGGAGCTGTTTTTT
abundance: -; d_gene: -; v_gene: TRBV28; j_gene: TRBJ2-7; len: 13; CDR3aa: CASSSPGAYEQYF; CDR3nt: TGTGCCAGCTCCTCCCCCGGCGCGTACGAGCAGTACTTC
abundance: -; d_gene: -; v_gene: TRBV6-1; j_gene: TRBJ2-6; len: 17; CDR3aa: CASSEEEVGTGANVLTF; CDR3nt: TGTGCCAGCAGTGAAGAGGAGGTGGGCACCGGGGCCAACGTCCTGACTTTC
abundance: -; d_gene: TRBD2; v_gene: TRBV5-4; j_gene: TRBJ2-5; len: 15; CDR3aa: CASSLNSGMQETQYF; CDR3nt: TGTGCCAGCAGCTTGAATAGCGGGATGCAAGAGACCCAGTACTTC